This TCR beta chain was captured in a study of technical replicates of blood from a handful of donors. This clone appeared a single time. Only in-frame clones appear in the TCRdb table, and some are missing; sequencing was by immunoSEQ multiplex PCR. Of around 83,000 clones listed, 94% are singletons. V lost 4 bases to trimming and J lost 2 bases; unmatched junction nucleotides: 16. The CDR3 contains 20 residues. Germline CDR1 reads SGHRS; CDR2 reads YFSETQ. The receptor comes from a human donor in good health. This chain links TRBV5-1 with TRBJ2-3; 13 bases fit TRBD2. What was sequenced was T cells isolated from PBMCs. CDR3 nucleotides: TGCGCCAGCAGCCCGTCGACTAGCGGGGGGACGTTAGGCTCCACAGATACGCAGTATTTT. This gives the protein CASSPSTSGGTLGSTDTQYF.